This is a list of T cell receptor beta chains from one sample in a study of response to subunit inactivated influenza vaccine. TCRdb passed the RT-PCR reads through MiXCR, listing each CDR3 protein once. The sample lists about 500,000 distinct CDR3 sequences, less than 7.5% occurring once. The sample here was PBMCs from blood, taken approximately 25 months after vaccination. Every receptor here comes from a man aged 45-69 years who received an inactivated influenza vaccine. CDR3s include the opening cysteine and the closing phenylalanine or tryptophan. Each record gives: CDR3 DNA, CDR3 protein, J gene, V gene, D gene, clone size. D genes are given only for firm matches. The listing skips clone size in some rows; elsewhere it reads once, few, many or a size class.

DNA: TGTGCCAGCAGCCCCTGGACAGAGGGTTCTGGAAACACCATATATTTT
CDR3: CASSPWTEGSGNTIYF
J: TRBJ1-3
V: TRBV4-2
D: NA
size: NA

DNA: TGTGCCAGCAGTTTAGCCCAGGCAGGGGGCGCCTTGGAGACCCAGTACTTC
CDR3: CASSLAQAGGALETQYF
J: TRBJ2-5
V: TRBV12-3/TRBV12-4
D: TRBD1
size: few

DNA: TGCAGCGTTGAAGAAACAGGCACACAAGAGACCCAGTACTTC
CDR3: CSVEETGTQETQYF
J: TRBJ2-5
V: TRBV29-1
D: NA
size: many

DNA: TGTGCCAGCAGTTTATGGAGCAGGAAAAACACTGAAGCTTTCTTT
CDR3: CASSLWSRKNTEAFF
J: TRBJ1-1
V: TRBV28
D: NA
size: many

DNA: TGCGCCAGCAGCCAGGGGAACCATGCTGAAGCTTTCTTT
CDR3: CASSQGNHAEAFF
J: TRBJ1-1
V: TRBV4-3
D: NA
size: few

DNA: TGCAGTGCTAATCACGGGGGGTACCAAGAGACCCAGTACTTC
CDR3: CSANHGGYQETQYF
J: TRBJ2-5
V: TRBV20-1
D: TRBD2
size: few

DNA: TGTGCCAGCACCGTCACCGGGACAGGGGGTCTTTATAATTCACCCCTCCACTTT
CDR3: CASTVTGTGGLYNSPLHF
J: TRBJ1-6
V: TRBV12-3/TRBV12-4
D: TRBD1
size: NA

DNA: TGTGCCAGCGGAAAACTAGCGGGGTACAATGAGCAGTTCTTC
CDR3: CASGKLAGYNEQFF
J: TRBJ2-1
V: TRBV2
D: TRBD2
size: NA

DNA: TGTGCCAGCATAATGAGCGGGAGCGGGAGATATAGCACAGATACGCAGTATTTT
CDR3: CASIMSGSGRYSTDTQYF
J: TRBJ2-3
V: TRBV12-3/TRBV12-4
D: TRBD2
size: few

DNA: TGCGCCAGCAGCGCTCAAAGTCTATCTGGGGCCAACGTCCTGACTTTC
CDR3: CASSAQSLSGANVLTF
J: TRBJ2-6
V: TRBV5-1
D: NA
size: NA

DNA: TGTGCCAGCAGCCCGTACAGGAGGAGGCAGCCCCAGCATTTT
CDR3: CASSPYRRRQPQHF
J: TRBJ1-5
V: TRBV12-3/TRBV12-4
D: NA
size: many

DNA: TGTGCCACCCTAAGACTAGCGGGTCGTCGCAATGAGCAGTTCTTC
CDR3: CATLRLAGRRNEQFF
J: TRBJ2-1
V: TRBV6-2/TRBV6-3
D: TRBD2
size: many

DNA: TGCAGTGCTAGAGATCTGCTAGCGATGGACAATGAGCAGTTCTTC
CDR3: CSARDLLAMDNEQFF
J: TRBJ2-1
V: TRBV20-1
D: NA
size: few

DNA: TGTGCCAGCAGCTTCGGCCCGGCGGGCACAGATACGCAGTATTTT
CDR3: CASSFGPAGTDTQYF
J: TRBJ2-3
V: TRBV5-6
D: NA
size: few

DNA: TGTGCCAGCAGTCTTTTTAATGAGCAGTTCTTC
CDR3: CASSLFNEQFF
J: TRBJ2-1
V: TRBV14
D: NA
size: many

DNA: TGCAGTGCCATGCCGGGACAGGGAAGGACTCAGCCCCAGCATTTT
CDR3: CSAMPGQGRTQPQHF
J: TRBJ1-5
V: TRBV20-1
D: TRBD1
size: NA

DNA: TGTGCCAGCAGCTTGGGGCGGGACAGGGCCTATGGCTACACCTTC
CDR3: CASSLGRDRAYGYTF
J: TRBJ1-2
V: TRBV5-6
D: TRBD1
size: few

DNA: TGTGCCAGCAGAAAAGACAGGTTCTCCTACGAGCAGTACTTC
CDR3: CASRKDRFSYEQYF
J: TRBJ2-7
V: TRBV7-2
D: NA
size: NA

DNA: TGCGCCAGCAGCTTGGGGGGGACAGGAACCTACAATGAGCAGTTCTTC
CDR3: CASSLGGTGTYNEQFF
J: TRBJ2-1
V: TRBV5-1
D: TRBD1
size: many

DNA: TGTGCCATCCAGATCGGGGGGTATGGCTACACCTTC
CDR3: CAIQIGGYGYTF
J: TRBJ1-2
V: TRBV10-3
D: NA
size: NA

DNA: TGTGCCACAATCCGGGACAGGGTGGTCACCGGGGAGCTGTTTTTT
CDR3: CATIRDRVVTGELFF
J: TRBJ2-2
V: TRBV10-3
D: TRBD1
size: few

DNA: TGTGCCAGCAGTACCCTAAGGGGGCGGGGCGAGTACAATGAGCAGTTCTTC
CDR3: CASSTLRGRGEYNEQFF
J: TRBJ2-1
V: TRBV11-1
D: NA
size: few

DNA: TGTGCCAGCAGTCCCCTGGGGGGGATAGCGGGTGAGCAGTACTTC
CDR3: CASSPLGGIAGEQYF
J: TRBJ2-7
V: TRBV28
D: TRBD2
size: few

DNA: TGTGCCAGCAGGGGACTAGCGGGAGGTAGTGAGCAGTTCTTC
CDR3: CASRGLAGGSEQFF
J: TRBJ2-1
V: TRBV27
D: TRBD2
size: many

DNA: TGCAGTGCCCCTGCGGGGGGGCTGGCAGATACGCAGTATTTT
CDR3: CSAPAGGLADTQYF
J: TRBJ2-3
V: TRBV20-1
D: TRBD2
size: many

DNA: TGTGCCACCAGCAGAGATCGAGTGGCGGGGACTGAAGCTTTCTTT
CDR3: CATSRDRVAGTEAFF
J: TRBJ1-1
V: TRBV15
D: NA
size: NA

DNA: TGTGCCAGCAATTCTCAGGGATGGGAGACCCAGTACTTC
CDR3: CASNSQGWETQYF
J: TRBJ2-5
V: TRBV7-2
D: NA
size: NA

DNA: TGCGCCAGCAGCTTCGGGACAGGGGGCCACGAGCAGTACTTC
CDR3: CASSFGTGGHEQYF
J: TRBJ2-7
V: TRBV5-1
D: TRBD1
size: few

DNA: TGTGCCAGCAGCTTACTAGCTGCAGAGACCCAGTACTTC
CDR3: CASSLLAAETQYF
J: TRBJ2-5
V: TRBV7-2
D: NA
size: few

DNA: TGCAGTGCTAGGAGGACAGGGGGCGCGCGGACCGGGGAGCTGTTTTTT
CDR3: CSARRTGGARTGELFF
J: TRBJ2-2
V: TRBV20-1
D: TRBD1
size: NA

DNA: TGTGCCAGCAGTGAGGACAGCGAGGTCTATGGCTACACCTTC
CDR3: CASSEDSEVYGYTF
J: TRBJ1-2
V: TRBV2
D: NA
size: few

DNA: TGTGCCAGCAGCCCCCCAGGACTAGGAGGCATTTACACCGGGGAGCTGTTTTTT
CDR3: CASSPPGLGGIYTGELFF
J: TRBJ2-2
V: TRBV11-3
D: TRBD2
size: NA

DNA: TGCGCCAGCAGCCAACCTACAGAAAGCTCTGGAAACACCATATATTTT
CDR3: CASSQPTESSGNTIYF
J: TRBJ1-3
V: TRBV4-1
D: NA
size: NA

DNA: TGCGCCAGCAGCCTAGTCGGGGGACAGGGGAATTTGAACACTGAAGCTTTCTTT
CDR3: CASSLVGGQGNLNTEAFF
J: TRBJ1-1
V: TRBV4-1
D: TRBD1
size: NA

DNA: TGTGCCAGCAGCCGAATGTTTCAAAGCCGGGGCGAAAAACTGTTTTTT
CDR3: CASSRMFQSRGEKLFF
J: TRBJ1-4
V: TRBV7-9
D: NA
size: few

DNA: TGTGCCAGCAGTTACACTAACCTTCCCGGGGGGGCGTCTGAGCAGTTCTTC
CDR3: CASSYTNLPGGASEQFF
J: TRBJ2-1
V: TRBV6-2/TRBV6-3
D: TRBD2
size: NA

DNA: TGCGCCAGCAGCCAAGACCCCGGGTATGCCTACGAGCAGTACTTC
CDR3: CASSQDPGYAYEQYF
J: TRBJ2-7
V: TRBV4-3
D: NA
size: NA

DNA: TGTGCCAGCAGTTTAATTGGACTATCGAACACCGGGGAGCTGTTTTTT
CDR3: CASSLIGLSNTGELFF
J: TRBJ2-2
V: TRBV28
D: NA
size: NA

DNA: TGTGCCAGCAGGCGAGGACAGGGCTCTGGGGCCAACGTCCTGACTTTC
CDR3: CASRRGQGSGANVLTF
J: TRBJ2-6
V: TRBV6-1
D: TRBD1
size: NA

DNA: TGTGCCAGCAGTTACTCTACGGGACAGGGTTCCCACGAGCAGTACTTC
CDR3: CASSYSTGQGSHEQYF
J: TRBJ2-7
V: TRBV6-5
D: TRBD1
size: few

DNA: TGTGCCAGCAGTCCCCCTCTTACCTCGTACTACGAGCAGTACTTC
CDR3: CASSPPLTSYYEQYF
J: TRBJ2-7
V: TRBV28
D: NA
size: few

DNA: TGTGCCTGGAGCTTCAGCAATCAGCCCCAGCATTTT
CDR3: CAWSFSNQPQHF
J: TRBJ1-5
V: TRBV30
D: NA
size: few

DNA: TGTGCCAGCAGACTAGCGGGTCTGGCTATTCAGTACTTC
CDR3: CASRLAGLAIQYF
J: TRBJ2-4
V: TRBV6-1
D: TRBD2
size: many

DNA: TGTGCCAGCAGGCCCCGCGGGACAGGGGTCTCTGGGGCCAACGTCCTGACTTTC
CDR3: CASRPRGTGVSGANVLTF
J: TRBJ2-6
V: TRBV12-3/TRBV12-4
D: TRBD1
size: few

DNA: TGTGCCAGCAGTGGAGTTAATTCACCCCTCCACTTT
CDR3: CASSGVNSPLHF
J: TRBJ1-6
V: TRBV6-1
D: NA
size: many

DNA: TGCAGTGCTAGCCTCACTAGCGGGGGGGCCACAGATACGCAGTATTTT
CDR3: CSASLTSGGATDTQYF
J: TRBJ2-3
V: TRBV20-1
D: TRBD2
size: few

DNA: TGTGCCAGCAGTTTAGTCGGGGGGGCCTTCTATGAGCAGTTCTTC
CDR3: CASSLVGGAFYEQFF
J: TRBJ2-1
V: TRBV12-3/TRBV12-4
D: TRBD2
size: few